This entry is about one TCR beta chain. The target antigen is unknown. The CDR3 extends over 13 amino acids. The germline V gene has CDR1 KGHSH and CDR2 LQKENI. J lost 7 bases, V lost 6 bases, and 6 bases had no gene match. This sample was taken from a study of CD8 T cell repertoires and HIV-1 epitope variants. Study at large: Each of Twenty-five Gag and Nef epitope peptides stimulated a separate culture. Autologous T cell-negative cells served as antigen-presenting cells in equal numbers. Tested: three Gag epitope families, Nef HW9 and YT9. Controls included no peptide, Ebola AY9 epitope, and a CMV, EBV, flu pool.

Repertoires were generated with immunoSEQ multiplex PCR, while TCRdb's copy carries only in-frame clones and drops some. The profile shows approximately 4,700 clones, roughly two thirds of them singletons. This TCR derives from a male donor with HIV. Sequencing was performed on cultured CD8+ T cells derived from PBMCs. The V gene is TRBV18, the J gene TRBJ2-7; 10 positions agree with TRBD1. The CDR3 coding sequence is TGTGCCAGCTCGACAGGGGGCGCGGGGGAGCAGTACTTC. It is translated as CASSTGGAGEQYF. Full variable domain (remainder filled in from reference TRBV18 and TRBJ2-7): NAGVMQNPRHLVRRRGQEARLRCSPMKGHSHVYWYRQLPEEGLKFMVYLQKENIIDESGMPKERFSAEFPKEGPSILRIQQVVRGDSAAYFCASSTGGAGEQYFGPGTRLTVT.